This T cell receptor (beta chain) was obtained from a study of PD-1 blockade in classical Hodgkin lymphoma. Study at large: Nivolumab was given intravenously to patients at 3 mg/kg every 2 weeks. Study results and caveats: When set against healthy donors, newly diagnosed patients were reported to show lower baseline TCR diversity. Repertoire difference causes, possibly disease activity or prior therapy, remain undefined. With CD4+ cells, TCR diversity rose significantly by C4D1, but not with CD8+ cells.

Using immunoSEQ multiplex PCR, the repertoire was profiled, and TCRdb retains in-frame clones only, with some absent. The table shows about 17,000 clones, with roughly 60% occurring only once. There are 16 residues in the CDR3. The V end was cut by 0 bases, the J end by 0 bases, with 9 bases between. Per the germline V gene, CDR1 is LNHNV and CDR2 is YYDKDF (reference sequence). Details on this clone: Antigen: not known.

Each patient's relapse followed autologous stem cell transplantation, and brentuximab vedotin exposure varied. This sample comprised peripheral blood mononuclear cells (PBMCs), obtained before the second cycle of nivolumab. This clonotype was obtained from a human donor with classical Hodgkin lymphoma. The chain recombines TRBV15 with TRBJ2-1; maybe TRBD2 (5 bases). In nucleotides, the CDR3 is TGTGCCACCAGCAGAGATAAAACTAGCTCCTACAATGAGCAGTTCTTC. It encodes CATSRDKTSSYNEQFF.